The 2 T cell receptor beta chains reported below all come from one sample, sequenced in a study of blood T cells in healthy people across ages. A J-beta primer mix and a sample-barcoded 5' primer were used in a second PCR of about 7 to 12 cycles. MiXCR was run by TCRdb on the 5' RACE reads, yielding one entry per CDR3 protein. The profile covers roughly 900,000 distinct CDR3 sequences, with around 30% appearing a single time and about 18% taken by the ten largest. Sequences were obtained from blood. All receptors derive from a woman older than 75 in good health.

This clonotype has at least ten counts. The chain is built from TRBV6-5 and TRBJ1-2; D gene uncertain. The CDR3 extends over 14 amino acids. V lost 4 bases and J 8 bases, leaving 17 bases between the germline ends. CDR1 and CDR2 (germline): MNHEY, SVGAGI. The DNA for the CDR3 is TGTGCCAGCAGTTCATCCCGGTCCTATGTAGGCTACACCTTC. Amino acids: CASSSSRSYVGYTF.

This clonotype was found a few times. A read error may explain this, as a much larger clone is one base away. This chain joins TRBV6-5 and TRBJ2-7; tentative D call: TRBD1 (6 bases). The CDR3 runs to 16 residues. CDR1 and CDR2 from the germline V gene are MNHEY and SVGAGI. The V end was cut by 0 bases, the J end by 7 bases, with 19 bases between. CDR3 sequence (DNA): TGTGCCAGCAGTTACTCGAGAGCTAGGGGGATCGATGAGCAGTACTTC. Amino acids: CASSYSRARGIDEQYF.